What follows are 19 T cell receptor beta chains derived from one specimen sequenced in a study of T cell repertoires in cytomegalovirus infection. TCRdb reprocessed the reads with MiXCR, giving one entry per CDR3 protein. The sample has 120,000 to 150,000 distinct CDR3 sequences; 5.5% to 8% are singletons. The specimen sequenced was PBMCs. Receptors originate from a human donor in good health (CMV status not recorded). Some clones in this sample may be carry-over from other donors' samples.

This clonotype was seen repeatedly, ten times or more. The chain links TRBV28 to TRBJ2-7; either TRBD1 or TRBD2 may supply D (5 bases each). The CDR3 is 18 amino acids. With 6 bases removed from V and 3 bases from J, the gap between germline ends came to 27 bases. Germline V lookup: CDR1 MDHEN, CDR2 SYDVKM. The CDR3 region has the DNA TGTGCCAGCAGCCTGGGGGAAGTCAGGGTTGGACTTAACTACGAGCAGTACTTC. Translating it yields CASSLGEVRVGLNYEQYF.

This clonotype has a count of ten or more. The rearrangement joins TRBV11-3 to TRBJ2-7, with a weak D call TRBD2 (5 bases). V was trimmed by 4 bases and J by 3 bases, leaving 10 bases between them. Germline V CDR1 and CDR2: SGHNT, YENEEA. The CDR3 is made up of 13 amino acids. The CDR3 DNA is TGTGCCAGCAGCTACAAAGGGAGCTACGAGCAGTACTTC. It yields the protein CASSYKGSYEQYF.

This clonotype has a count of ten or more. The chain employs TRBV28 and TRBJ2-2, with TRBD2 matching 14 bases. The junction had 4 bases not matched to a gene; V was cut back by 6 bases and J by 7 bases. The CDR3 loop spans 15 amino acids. Germline V CDR1 and CDR2: MDHEN, SYDVKM. The CDR3 bases are TGTGCCAGCAGGACTAGCGGGGGGGCCGGCGGGGAGCTGTTTTTT. Protein sequence: CASRTSGGAGGELFF.

This clonotype is categorized as medium-sized. Here the CDR3 DNA reads TGTGCCAGCAGCTTAGATCCCGGTCCGGGGGATGAGCAGTTCTTC. It codes for CASSLDPGPGDEQFF. The chain links TRBV7-8 to TRBJ2-1; maybe TRBD2 (6 bases). Looked up from germline, CDR1 is SGHVS and CDR2 is FQNEAQ. CDR3 size: 15 residues. The V end was cut by 1 base, the J end by 8 bases, with 15 bases between. The full variable domain, with the rest looked up from reference TRBV7-8 and TRBJ2-1, is GAGVSQSPRYKVAKRGQDVALRCDPISGHVSLFWYQQALGQGPEFLTYFQNEAQLDKSGLPSDRFFAERPEGSVSTLKIQRTQQEDSAVYLCASSLDPGPGDEQFFGPGTRLTVL.

J is TRBJ2-7 and V is TRBV9, with 7 bases that match TRBD1. Losses at the gene ends were 2 bases for V and 4 bases for J; bases not matched to a gene: 9. This CDR3 spans 15 amino acids. Germline V lookup: CDR1 SGDLS, CDR2 YYNGEE. In nucleotides, the CDR3 is TGTGCCAGCAGCGTCCTCGGGACAGCTCTTTACGAGCAGTACTTC. Translating it yields CASSVLGTALYEQYF.

This chain links TRBV19 with TRBJ2-4; the D is unclear. Germline CDR1 is LNHDA and CDR2 is SQIVND (reference sequence). V was shortened by 5 bases and J by 6 bases, with 8 bases between the two germline ends. CDR3 length: 12 amino acids. CDR3 nucleotides: TGTGCCAGTAGTGGTTCAAGAAACATTCAGTACTTC. Protein sequence: CASSGSRNIQYF.

This clonotype was detected ten times or more. This sequence joins TRBV15 and TRBJ2-5; tentative D call: TRBD2 (5 bases). V was pared by 3 bases and J by 2 bases, with 7 bases between. Germline values: CDR1 LNHNV, CDR2 YYDKDF (reference sequence). The CDR3 covers 13 residues. The chain's CDR3 is CATSSAGQETQYF. CDR3 sequence (DNA): TGTGCCACCAGCAGCGCGGGTCAAGAGACCCAGTACTTC.

This clonotype was counted at least ten times. This chain connects TRBV7-2 to TRBJ2-5; the D gene is possibly TRBD2 (6 bases). In germline, CDR1 is SGHTA, CDR2 FQGNSA. The CDR3 consists of 15 residues. Trimming pared 4 bases from V and 6 bases from J, leaving 18 bases between. The CDR3 region has the DNA TGTGCCAGCAGCTCGGGACTCTATGATGGGAAGACCCAGTACTTC. Its protein product is CASSSGLYDGKTQYF.

This clonotype was counted at least ten times. This sequence joins TRBV7-3 and TRBJ1-5; D gene unclear. Germline V lookup: CDR1 SGHTA, CDR2 FQGTGA. The CDR3 contains 15 residues. With 0 bases removed from V and 5 bases from J, the gap between germline ends came to 11 bases. In DNA, the CDR3 is TGTGCCAGCAGCTTAACCCTTATAGGGTATCAGCCCCAGCATTTT. It translates to CASSLTLIGYQPQHF.

There are many counts of this clonotype. The V call is TRBV28, the J call TRBJ1-1; D remains ambiguous. The germline V gene encodes CDR1 MDHEN and CDR2 SYDVKM. This CDR3 has 14 residues. V lost 6 bases, J lost 1 base, and 12 bases lay in between. CDR3 sequence (DNA): TGTGCCAGCAGCCGCGTAGGGAGGAACACTGAAGCTTTCTTT. Protein sequence: CASSRVGRNTEAFF. Drawing the rest from reference TRBV28 and TRBJ1-1, the complete variable domain is DVKVTQSSRYLVKRTGEKVFLECVQDMDHENMFWYRQDPGLGLRLIYFSYDVKMKEKGDIPEGYSVSREKKERFSLILESASTNQTSMYLCASSRVGRNTEAFFGQGTRLTVV.

The chain recombines TRBV14 with TRBJ2-3; D call uncertain. The V and J ends lost 1 base and 4 bases respectively, with 12 bases between them. From germline, CDR1 is SGHDN and CDR2 FVKESK. The CDR3 runs to 15 residues. The CDR3 nucleotides are TGTGCCAGCAGCCAAGGGACCCCGACATCAGATACGCAGTATTTT. Translated, it gives CASSQGTPTSDTQYF.

The table lists this clonotype with many counts. The genes are TRBV11-2 and TRBJ2-3; D uncertain. This CDR3 has 15 residues. Trimming took 1 base from V and 1 from J, leaving 9 bases between them. From germline, CDR1 is SGHAT and CDR2 FQNNGV. DNA of the CDR3: TGTGCCAGCAGCTTAGTCCCCTCGGGCACAGATACGCAGTATTTT. It specifies CASSLVPSGTDTQYF.

Only one count was recorded for this clonotype. A read error may be the cause here, since a much bigger clone is one base away. The rearrangement uses TRBV12-3 or TRBV12-4 and TRBJ1-5; no definite D call. The CDR3 has 9 residues. The CDR3 nucleotides are TGTGCCCGAAATCAGCCCCACCATTTT. Protein sequence: CARNQPHHF.

This clonotype was picked up many times. The rearrangement uses TRBV3-1 and TRBJ1-4; no definite D call. Trimming removed 6 bases at V and 4 bases at J, with 12 bases between. CDR3 length: 14 amino acids. Germline values: CDR1 LGHDT, CDR2 YNNKEL (reference sequence). The CDR3 DNA follows: TGTGCCAGCAGACCGAAGACGGGTAATGAAAAACTGTTTTTT. This encodes CASRPKTGNEKLFF.

This clonotype has ten or more counts. The chain carries TRBV7-2 and TRBJ2-1; D possibly corresponds to TRBD1 (5 bases). CDR3 size: 15 residues. With 1 base removed from V and 5 bases from J, the gap between germline ends came to 12 bases. CDR1 is SGHTA, CDR2 FQGNSA, per germline. CDR3 in amino acids: CASSLDVTADNEQFF. Written as DNA, the CDR3 is TGTGCCAGCAGCTTAGACGTGACAGCCGACAATGAGCAGTTCTTC.

Only a few counts were recorded for this clonotype. The rearrangement links TRBV6-2 or TRBV6-3 to TRBJ2-5, with D possibly matching TRBD2 (7 bases). The V and J ends lost 6 bases and 1 base respectively, with 18 bases between them. Germline V gene sequence: CDR1 MNHEY, CDR2 SVGEGT. CDR3 length: 16 amino acids. DNA for the CDR3: TGTGCCAGCAGCTCCCAGCTGGCGGGGGCCCAAGAGACCCAGTACTTC. Amino acid sequence: CASSSQLAGAQETQYF.

This clonotype has more than one count but fewer than ten. The chain uses TRBV19 and TRBJ2-1; D is unresolved. Germline-derived CDR1 and CDR2 are LNHDA and SQIVND (reference sequence). Trimming removed 2 bases from V and 5 bases from J, with 7 bases in between. The CDR3 runs 13 residues. CDR3 region: CASSIRGDNEQFF. CDR3 coding DNA: TGTGCCAGTAGTATAAGAGGAGACAATGAGCAGTTCTTC. Filled out from reference TRBV19 and TRBJ2-1, the complete variable domain reads DGGITQSPKYLFRKEGQNVTLSCEQNLNHDAMYWYRQDPGQGLRLIYYSQIVNDFQKGDIAEGYSVSREKKESFPLTVTSAQKNPTAFYLCASSIRGDNEQFFGPGTRLTVL.

CDR3 loop: CASRTEATNEKLFF. The CDR3 DNA is TGCGCCAGCAGGACAGAGGCAACTAATGAAAAACTGTTTTTT. V gene TRBV5-1 combines with J gene TRBJ1-4; TRBD1 is a possible D gene (5 bases). The CDR3 is 14 residues long. Germline CDR1 SGHRS, CDR2 YFSETQ. V dropped 5 bases and J dropped 0 bases, with 8 bases sitting between them.

This clonotype has at least ten counts. The V and J genes are TRBV7-2 and TRBJ2-1, with 11 nucleotides matching TRBD2. Trimming cost V 4 bases and J 7 bases; bases outside gene matches: 6. The germline V gene encodes CDR1 SGHTA and CDR2 FQGNSA. The CDR3 covers 15 residues. The CDR3: CASSSFSGGVNEQFF. The CDR3 nucleotides are TGTGCCAGCAGCTCCTTTAGCGGGGGGGTTAATGAGCAGTTCTTC.